Here is one TCR beta chain with its context. Its antigen is currently unknown. The data were taken from a study of T cell repertoires in cytomegalovirus infection. Study conclusions and caveats: People with CMV and the relevant HLA were identified by cumulative public TCR beta family frequency.

Trimming removed 5 bases from V and 6 bases from J, with 13 bases in between. CDR1 is SQVTM, CDR2 ANQGSEA, per germline. The CDR3 totals 12 residues. TCRdb reanalysed the reads using MiXCR and keeps one entry per CDR3 protein. The data hold approximately 1,000,000 distinct CDR3 sequences, with approximately 31% observed a single time. The sample in question was cultured CD8+ T cells from PBMCs, obtained from culture after CMV antigen stimulation. This chain links TRBV29-1 with TRBJ1-2; no clear D gene. The sequence came from a human donor in good health (CMV status not recorded). Some clones in this sample may be carry-over from other donors' samples. The CDR3 here is CSVKEGRDGYTF. The CDR3 region has the DNA TGCAGCGTTAAGGAGGGAAGAGATGGCTACACCTTC.